The 24 T cell receptor beta chains given below trace back to one sample, sequenced in a study of blood T cell repertoires in COVID-19. TCRdb keeps only in-frame clones here, not all; method: immunoSEQ multiplex PCR. The sample lists over 65,000 clones, around 90% seen once, with 6.9% in the top ten. Material: peripheral blood. These receptors were collected from a human donor in a cohort sampled during active COVID-19.

The chain joins TRBV30 to TRBJ1-1, with 9 bases fitting TRBD1. CDR3 length: 13 amino acids. Germline lookup yields CDR1 GTSNPN and CDR2 SVGIG (reference sequence). J lost 10 bases, V lost 3 bases, and 9 bases had no gene match. CDR3 DNA: TGTGCCTGGAGAATGGCGGGACAGGGACTAGCTTTCTTT. This translates into CAWRMAGQGLAFF.

This clone was counted only a few times. V usage is TRBV7-8 and J usage is TRBJ2-3, with 9 bases identical to TRBD2. With 1 base clipped from V and 3 bases from J, the junction kept 8 bases outside the gene matches. Looked up from germline, CDR1 is SGHVS and CDR2 is FQNEAQ. The CDR3 is made up of 17 amino acids. The CDR3 sequence is CASSLDRSGGTTDTQYF. The CDR3 nucleotides read TGTGCCAGCAGCTTAGACCGTAGCGGGGGTACGACAGATACGCAGTATTTT. The full variable domain, in which reference TRBV7-8 and TRBJ2-3 provide the parts outside the CDR3, is GAGVSQSPRYKVAKRGQDVALRCDPISGHVSLFWYQQALGQGPEFLTYFQNEAQLDKSGLPSDRFFAERPEGSVSTLKIQRTQQEDSAVYLCASSLDRSGGTTDTQYFGPGTRLTVL.

This rearrangement joins TRBV18 to TRBJ2-3, with unresolved D. V shed 1 base and J shed 2 bases, with 7 bases lying between them. The CDR3 is made up of 14 amino acids. The germline V gene encodes CDR1 KGHSH and CDR2 LQKENI. DNA for the CDR3: TGTGCCAGCTCACCACAGAGTCACACAGATACGCAGTATTTT. Protein: CASSPQSHTDTQYF.

The rearrangement links TRBV30 to TRBJ2-3; 9 nucleotides line up with TRBD1. The CDR3 is 11 amino acids. J lost 14 bases, V lost 3 bases, and 6 bases had no gene match. CDR1 and CDR2 from the germline V gene are GTSNPN and SVGIG (reference sequence). The CDR3 nucleotides read TGTGCCTGGAGGGGACAGGGTTTGTTGTATTTT. This encodes CAWRGQGLLYF.

This chain joins TRBV3-1 (or the pseudogene TRBV3-2) and TRBJ2-3; 10 bases match TRBD2. The CDR3 covers 16 residues. The V gene's germline CDR1 is LGHDT and CDR2 YNNKEL (reference sequence). V lost 2 bases, J lost 3 bases, and 5 bases stayed unmatched. CDR3 in DNA: TGTGCCAGCAGCCAACTAGCGGGGGCACGAACAGATACGCAGTATTTT. This sequence encodes CASSQLAGARTDTQYF.

The CDR3 sequence: CASSYQGASNQPQHF. The CDR3 DNA sequence: TGTGCCAGCAGTTACCAGGGGGCGAGCAATCAGCCCCAGCATTTT. J is TRBJ1-5 and V is TRBV6-2 or TRBV6-3; 8 bases align to TRBD1. There are 15 residues in the CDR3. Per the germline V gene, CDR1 is MNHEY and CDR2 is SVGEGT. Unmatched junction bases numbered 1, after V lost 2 bases and J lost 1 base.

The chain has TRBV5-1 and TRBJ2-3, with a possible D match to TRBD2 (6 bases). The V end lost 0 bases, the J end lost 0 bases, and 11 bases lay between the germline ends. The CDR3 is 16 residues long. Per the germline V gene, CDR1 is SGHRS and CDR2 is YFSETQ. The CDR3 sequence: CASSLGLASSTDTQYF. As DNA, the CDR3 is TGCGCCAGCAGCTTGGGTCTAGCGTCTAGCACAGATACGCAGTATTTT.

The genes are TRBV5-1 and TRBJ2-7, with 9 nucleotides matching TRBD1. Losses at the gene ends were 4 bases for V and 2 bases for J; bases not matched to a gene: 10. The CDR3 loop spans 16 amino acids. In germline, CDR1 is SGHRS, CDR2 YFSETQ. CDR3 nucleotide sequence: TGCGCCAGCAGCCCCGAGGGACAGGGAACACCCTACGAGCAGTACTTC. Translated, it gives CASSPEGQGTPYEQYF.

The V and J genes are TRBV4-1 and TRBJ2-1; D is unresolved. This CDR3 has 14 amino acids. Between the trimmed V and J ends, which lost 3 bases and 8 bases, there was a span of 14 bases. The germline V gene has CDR1 MGHRA and CDR2 YSYEKL. The CDR3: CASSQTTMLDEQFF. CDR3 coding DNA: TGCGCCAGCAGCCAGACGACAATGCTCGATGAGCAGTTCTTC.

The chain links TRBV10-3 to TRBJ2-3, with 10 positions matching TRBD2. V was pared by 4 bases and J by 5 bases, with 3 bases of the junction left unmatched. Germline lookup yields CDR1 ENHRY and CDR2 SYGVKD. CDR3 length: 14 residues. CDR3 region: CAISVSSGGDTQYF. The CDR3 DNA follows: TGTGCCATCAGTGTGTCTAGCGGGGGAGATACGCAGTATTTT.

Written as DNA, the CDR3 is TGTGCCAGCAGCAACCAATTGGGGGGACTACTAGCGGGGGTATCCTACGAGCAGTACTTC. Translated: CASSNQLGGLLAGVSYEQYF. This chain links TRBV5-4 with TRBJ2-7; 11 nucleotides agree with TRBD2. From germline, CDR1 is SGHNT and CDR2 YYREEE (reference sequence). The CDR3 sequence is 20 residues long. V shed 4 bases and J 1 base; nucleotides not matched to a gene: 19.

The rearrangement joins TRBV2 to TRBJ2-5, with D possibly being TRBD1 (6 bases). The germline V and J ends were trimmed by 5 bases and 4 bases, with 14 bases remaining between them. The CDR3 is made up of 14 amino acids. Germline V gene sequence: CDR1 SNHLY, CDR2 FYNNEI. CDR3 residues: CASSPSWGPETQYF. In DNA, the CDR3 is TGTGCCAGCAGTCCCTCCTGGGGGCCAGAGACCCAGTACTTC.

The chain couples TRBV14 to TRBJ1-1; D not resolved. Between the trimmed V and J ends, which lost 0 bases and 1 base, there was a span of 9 bases. In germline, CDR1 is SGHDN, CDR2 FVKESK. The CDR3 spans 15 residues. CDR3 sequence: CASSQDLTPNTEAFF. CDR3 nucleotides: TGTGCCAGCAGCCAAGATCTGACTCCGAACACTGAAGCTTTCTTT.

The chain carries TRBV19 and TRBJ1-3; D is undetermined. Looked up from germline, CDR1 is LNHDA and CDR2 is SQIVND (reference sequence). The germline V and J ends were trimmed by 7 bases and 0 bases, with 13 bases remaining between them. CDR3 length equals 15 residues. CDR3 sequence: CASNRDSVSGNTIYF. Here the CDR3 DNA reads TGTGCCAGTAATCGAGATTCTGTCTCTGGAAACACCATATATTTT.

V is TRBV7-9 and J is TRBJ1-4; 7 bases are shared with TRBD1. Trimming took 5 bases from V and 2 from J; bases not matched to a gene: 8. This CDR3 comprises 16 residues. Per germline, CDR1 SEHNR and CDR2 FQNEAQ (reference sequence). CDR3 region: CASSLTVQGTNEKLFF. As DNA, the CDR3 is TGTGCCAGCAGCCTAACTGTACAGGGGACTAATGAAAAACTGTTTTTT. The full variable domain, completed using reference TRBV7-9 and TRBJ1-4, is DTGVSQNPRHKITKRGQNVTFRCDPISEHNRLYWYRQTLGQGPEFLTYFQNEAQLEKSRLLSDRFSAERPKGSFSTLEIQRTEQGDSAMYLCASSLTVQGTNEKLFFGSGTQLSVL.

This clone appeared a single time. This chain connects TRBV6-6 to TRBJ1-1; D is possibly TRBD1 (6 bases). Germline assignment: CDR1 MNHNY and CDR2 SVGAGI (reference sequence). Trimming took off 0 bases at V and 4 bases at J, with 12 bases between the two ends. This CDR3 is 15 amino acids long. This CDR3 reads CASSYSPTGSTEAFF. Here the CDR3 DNA reads TGTGCCAGCAGTTACTCCCCCACAGGGTCCACTGAAGCTTTCTTT.

A single count supports this clone. Other DNA variants within this sample encode the same CDR3. The CDR3 nucleotides are TGTGCCAGCAGTTTGCGGGGGAACACTGAAGCTTTCTTT. Translating gives CASSLRGNTEAFF. The chain couples TRBV12-3 or TRBV12-4 to TRBJ1-1; D ambiguous. The CDR3 covers 13 residues. Trimming removed 3 bases at V and 1 base at J, with 6 bases between.

The V gene is TRBV6-5, the J gene TRBJ1-1; D remains unclear. The germline CDR1 and CDR2 sequences are MNHEY and SVGAGI. Trimming shortened V by 8 bases and J by 0 bases, and 16 bases separated the two germline ends. The length of the CDR3 is 15 residues. CDR3 sequence: CASLVGAGLNTEAFF. CDR3 DNA sequence: TGTGCCAGCTTGGTAGGCGCGGGCTTGAACACTGAAGCTTTCTTT.

The chain employs TRBV5-6 and TRBJ1-5, with a weak D call TRBD1 (6 bases). The length of the CDR3 is 14 residues. Trimming shortened V by 3 bases and J by 5 bases, and 12 bases separated the two germline ends. Germline CDR1 is SGHDT and CDR2 is YYEEEE. The CDR3 bases are TGTGCCAGCAGCTACCAGGGGTCGGATCAGCCCCAGCATTTT. Protein sequence: CASSYQGSDQPQHF. The variable domain in full, completed from reference TRBV5-6 and TRBJ1-5, reads DAGVTQSPTHLIKTRGQQVTLRCSPKSGHDTVSWYQQALGQGPQFIFQYYEEEERQRGNFPDRFSGHQFPNYSSELNVNALLLGDSALYLCASSYQGSDQPQHFGDGTRLSIL.

This chain joins TRBV18 and TRBJ1-4; TRBD1 is a possible D gene (5 bases). V was trimmed by 4 bases and J by 8 bases, leaving 17 bases between them. The germline V gene encodes CDR1 KGHSH and CDR2 LQKENI. The CDR3 contains 15 residues. CDR3 region: CASSLQDGGVEKLFF. CDR3 DNA: TGTGCCAGCTCACTACAGGACGGCGGAGTGGAAAAACTGTTTTTT.

V is TRBV11-2 and J is TRBJ1-1; perhaps TRBD1 as D (5 bases). Trimming shortened V by 0 bases and J by 3 bases, and 11 bases separated the two germline ends. In germline, CDR1 is SGHAT, CDR2 FQNNGV. This CDR3 has 15 amino acids. The CDR3 bases are TGTGCCAGCAGCTTAGAAGGGGCATCGGACACTGAAGCTTTCTTT. Translation: CASSLEGASDTEAFF. The whole variable domain, filled in from reference TRBV11-2 and TRBJ1-1, reads EAGVAQSPRYKIIEKRQSVAFWCNPISGHATLYWYQQILGQGPKLLIQFQNNGVVDDSQLPKDRFSAERLKGVDSTLKIQPAKLEDSAVYLCASSLEGASDTEAFFGQGTRLTVV.

This chain uses TRBV5-4 with TRBJ1-1; 12 nucleotides align to TRBD1. Trimming removed 4 bases from V and 0 bases from J; junction bases left unmatched: 13. The CDR3 runs to 19 residues. The germline V gene encodes CDR1 SGHNT and CDR2 YYREEE (reference sequence). The CDR3 nucleotides read TGTGCCAGCAGCCTGGGACAGGGGGGACAGGGGGCCTTGAACACTGAAGCTTTCTTT. Encoded protein: CASSLGQGGQGALNTEAFF.

The chain carries TRBV4-3 and TRBJ2-7; D is perhaps TRBD1 (5 bases). Germline assignment: CDR1 LGHNA and CDR2 YSLEER. The V and J ends lost 0 bases and 6 bases respectively, with 18 bases between them. This CDR3 has 16 residues. CDR3: CASSQDRQGGLGEQYF. Here the CDR3 DNA reads TGCGCCAGCAGCCAAGATCGGCAGGGTGGTCTTGGCGAGCAGTACTTC.

This chain connects TRBV10-3 to TRBJ2-5, with 7 bases matching TRBD2. CDR1 and CDR2 (germline): ENHRY, SYGVKD. The J segment lost 2 bases and the V segment lost 6 bases, leaving 6 bases of the junction unmatched. CDR3 length equals 14 residues. CDR3 nucleotide sequence: TGTGCCATCAGCGAGCGGGGTTCGCAAGAGACCCAGTACTTC. Its translation is CAISERGSQETQYF.